This TCR beta chain was recovered during a study of cytomegalovirus exposure and HLA in healthy donors. Regarding this clone: Antigen unknown.

Study-wide findings and caveats: Most TCR sequences were seen very rarely across donors, but some public TCRs occurred in many. Later analysis showed TCR association rates varying by HLA locus, highest for DRB1 and lowest for HLA-C. CMV serostatus was the only recorded immune exposure for donors. Likely technical artifact: a cluster of highly shared sequence variants.

The germline V gene has CDR1 MGHRA and CDR2 YSYEKL. V gave up 0 bases and J gave up 10 bases, with 10 bases separating them. CDR3 length equals 13 residues. It was with 60 Vbeta and 13 Jbeta primers that the PCR ran. Assay used: immunoSEQ multiplex PCR; TCRdb lists only in-frame clones, some missing. There are some 180,000 clones in the sample; approximately 79% occur only once, and about 4.6% lies in the top ten. The rearrangement uses TRBV4-1 and TRBJ2-1; D remains ambiguous. The sequence was obtained from a woman aged 30 to 39 in good health and CMV-seropositive. Sequencing input: PBMCs. The CDR3 loop reads CASSQDVAPEQFF. In DNA, the CDR3 is TGCGCCAGCAGCCAAGATGTGGCACCCGAGCAGTTCTTC.